The clone carrying this T cell receptor beta chain was found many times. The sample comes from a study of molecular identifiers for immune sequencing clone quantification. Study-level information: Across replicate runs, RNA obtained from about 19,000 or 110,000 naive CD8 cells was divided into five, with four undergoing sequencing.

TCRdb independently ran MiXCR on the PCR reads; one entry per CDR3 protein. The data hold 550,000 to 750,000 distinct CDR3 sequences, with 15% to 20% observed a single time. Naive CD8 T cells underwent sorting with the CD8+CD4-CCR7+CD45RA+ definition. CDR3 length: 14 amino acids. The V end lost 4 bases, the J end lost 0 bases, and 10 bases lay between the germline ends. Germline-derived CDR1 and CDR2 are SEHNR and FQNEAQ (reference sequence). The gene calls are TRBV7-9 and TRBJ2-7, with a possible D match to TRBD1 (5 bases). This receptor was identified in a human donor in good health. Some libraries in this study had Jurkat cell RNA spiked in. The sequenced sample consisted of naive CD8+ T cells from blood, with Jurkat cell RNA spiked in. Stated subset: FACS-sorted CD8+CD4-CCR7+CD45RA+ naive T cells. As DNA, the CDR3 is TGTGCCAGCAGCTCACCAGGGAACTCCTACGAGCAGTACTTC. Translating gives CASSSPGNSYEQYF.